One and the same sample provided the 23 T cell receptor beta chains below, sequenced in a study of regulatory T cells in long-lasting Graves disease (dated by TCRdb to about 2021). Receptor libraries were prepared by multiplex PCR. For sequencing, an Illumina HiSeq 4000 was employed. CDR3 regions were amplified by Arm-PCR with iRepertoire HTBI primers to construct TCR beta libraries. Through fastp at Q25 and MiXCR, TCRdb rebuilt clones from the public reads, retaining in-frame beta chains. Every entry covers one CDR3 protein and lists the most common genes and DNA from its rows. In all, the sample holds over 500,000 distinct CDR3 sequences, and 15% to 20% of those were seen once. The top ten constitute 15% to 20% of the sample. The time point label of this sample denotes: newly diagnosed GD, antithyroid drugs for less than 3 months. For both TCR sequencing and RNA sequencing, RNA was extracted from PBMCs in TRIzol.

This same sample was also taken into another study, of T cells in Graves' hyperthyroidism and ophthalmopathy.

The sequencing here drew on peripheral blood mononuclear cells (PBMCs), taken at new diagnosis, from a patient treated with antithyroid drugs. The receptors derive from a woman in her twenties or thirties with Graves disease. Donor details come from another sample of the same person, matched by shared clones.

The chain carries TRBV5-1 and TRBJ2-7; D remains ambiguous. Germline CDR1 is SGHRS and CDR2 is YFSETQ. V lost 0 bases and J 2 bases, leaving 9 bases between the germline ends. This CDR3 is 14 amino acids long. The CDR3: CASSLVVSPYEQYF. CDR3 bases: TGCGCCAGCAGCTTGGTCGTCAGCCCCTACGAGCAGTACTTC. Based on the CDR3 plus reference TRBV5-1 and TRBJ2-7, the full variable domain is KAGVTQTPRYLIKTRGQQVTLSCSPISGHRSVSWYQQTPGQGLQFLFEYFSETQRNKGNFPGRFSGRQFSNSRSEMNVSTLELGDSALYLCASSLVVSPYEQYFGPGTRLTVT.

This clonotype has at least ten counts. This chain connects TRBV28 to TRBJ2-3; D remains ambiguous. The J call may be in error: the DNA end matches TRBJ2-5 better. CDR1 and CDR2 (germline): MDHEN, SYDVKM. This CDR3 contains 14 residues. DNA for the CDR3: TGTGCCAGCAGGGCCGGGCGGCCTTGGGAGACCCAGTACTTC. Translated, it gives CASRAGRPWETQYF.

This clonotype was recorded at least ten times. V usage is TRBV11-1 and J usage is TRBJ2-7, with D uncertain. Germline-derived CDR1 and CDR2 are SGHAT and FQDESV (reference sequence). Trimming left V 0 bases short and J 4 bases short, with 7 bases between. There are 13 residues in the CDR3. The CDR3 spells CASSLASVYEQYF. The CDR3 bases are TGTGCCAGCAGCTTAGCTTCGGTTTACGAGCAGTACTTC.

The V call is TRBV29-1, the J call TRBJ1-1; 11 nucleotides align to TRBD1. The V gene end was trimmed by 7 bases and the J gene end by 10 bases; junction bases not matched to a gene: 8. The CDR3 loop spans 12 amino acids. Per the germline V gene, CDR1 is SQVTM and CDR2 is ANQGSEA. CDR3: CSGDRGDLTAFF. CDR3 DNA sequence: TGCAGCGGGGACAGGGGGGACCTGACAGCTTTCTTT.

This clonotype was picked up many times. The J gene is TRBJ1-5, the V gene TRBV5-1; D is unclear. Per the germline V gene, CDR1 is SGHRS and CDR2 is YFSETQ. V was trimmed by 0 bases and J by 5 bases, leaving 6 bases between them. This CDR3 is 13 amino acids long. In DNA form, the CDR3 reads TGCGCCAGCAGCTTGGGGAGGGATCAGCCCCAGCATTTT. It is translated as CASSLGRDQPQHF.

Many counts were recorded for this clonotype. The chain uses TRBV7-3 and TRBJ2-5, with D perhaps TRBD2 (7 bases). Trimming stripped 2 bases from V and 5 bases from J, with 18 bases between. This CDR3 region has 16 residues. Germline-derived CDR1 and CDR2 are SGHTA and FQGTGA. Here the CDR3 reads CASSLGLTQGGETQYF. As DNA, the CDR3 is TGTGCCAGCAGCTTAGGGCTGACACAGGGAGGGGAGACCCAGTACTTC.

This clonotype was seen repeatedly, ten times or more. The rearrangement joins TRBV5-1 to TRBJ2-1; 10 bases are a match to TRBD2. The germline gives CDR1 SGHRS, CDR2 YFSETQ. Trimming took 2 bases from V and 8 from J; bases not matched to a gene: 7. This CDR3 is built from 15 residues. The CDR3 loop reads CASSFLAGEGDEQFF. CDR3 sequence (DNA): TGCGCCAGCAGCTTCCTAGCGGGAGAAGGAGATGAGCAGTTCTTC.

At least ten counts were recorded for this clonotype. The chain uses TRBV12-3 or TRBV12-4 and TRBJ2-3; weak D call: TRBD2 (5 bases). The CDR3 runs to 14 residues. The V gene lost 8 bases and the J gene lost 0 bases, with 12 bases spanning the gap. The CDR3, as DNA: TGTGCCAGCGGGAGATCCACTAGCACAGATACGCAGTATTTT. Translated: CASGRSTSTDTQYF.

This clonotype was recorded at least ten times. The chain links TRBV5-1 to TRBJ1-1; weak D call: TRBD1 (6 bases). Trimming shortened V by 3 bases and J by 4 bases, and 16 bases separated the two germline ends. Germline V lookup: CDR1 SGHRS, CDR2 YFSETQ. This CDR3 has 15 amino acids. The DNA for the CDR3 is TGCGCCAGCAGCTCGCAACAGGGCATCCGCACTGAAGCTTTCTTT. Translation: CASSSQQGIRTEAFF.

This clonotype was seen at least ten times. This chain joins TRBV7-9 and TRBJ2-2, with 9 nucleotides matching TRBD1. With 4 bases clipped from V and 1 base from J, the junction kept 1 base outside the gene matches. This CDR3 contains 15 residues. In germline, CDR1 is SEHNR, CDR2 FQNEAQ (reference sequence). CDR3 bases: TGTGCCAGCAGCTGGGGACAGGGGAACACCGGGGAGCTGTTTTTT. It yields the protein CASSWGQGNTGELFF.

The chain couples TRBV9 to TRBJ2-3, with a possible D match to TRBD1 (5 bases). The V end was cut by 4 bases, the J end by 2 bases, with 17 bases between. CDR1 SGDLS and CDR2 YYNGEE come from the germline V gene. This CDR3 region has 16 residues. CDR3 sequence (DNA): TGTGCCAGCAGCCTCGACTTCAGGGCCTTCACAGATACGCAGTATTTT. Protein product: CASSLDFRAFTDTQYF.

This clonotype has at least ten counts. DNA of the CDR3: TGTGCCAGCAGCCCTAGCGGGGCCGGGGAGCTGTTTTTT. Protein product: CASSPSGAGELFF. This chain uses TRBV6-1 with TRBJ2-2; 9 positions agree with TRBD2. The J segment lost 6 bases and the V segment lost 6 bases, leaving 2 bases of the junction unmatched. The germline V gene has CDR1 MNHNS and CDR2 SASEGT. CDR3 size: 13 residues.

This clonotype was seen repeatedly, ten times or more. The chain is built from TRBV6-2 or TRBV6-3 and TRBJ2-7, with a tentative D call TRBD1 (6 bases). V was pared by 8 bases and J by 6 bases, with 17 bases between. The CDR3 has 13 residues. CDR1 and CDR2 (germline): MNHEY, SVGEGT. The CDR3 reads CASRSTGFREQYF. The CDR3 DNA reads as TGTGCCAGCCGAAGCACAGGGTTCCGCGAGCAGTACTTC.

This clonotype was recorded at least ten times. V and J are TRBV6-1 and TRBJ1-1, with D tentatively TRBD1 (6 bases). The CDR3 length is 14 residues. Per the germline V gene, CDR1 is MNHNS and CDR2 is SASEGT. With 4 bases removed from V and 5 bases from J, the gap between germline ends came to 14 bases. Written as DNA, the CDR3 is TGTGCCAGCAGTGGAAGGGGGGGGTCGACTGAAGCTTTCTTT. It specifies CASSGRGGSTEAFF.

This clonotype was seen many times. The chain couples TRBV7-2 to TRBJ2-1; D may be TRBD2 (6 bases). V shed 3 bases and J shed 10 bases, with 19 bases lying between them. Germline CDR1 reads SGHTA; CDR2 reads FQGNSA. This CDR3 comprises 15 residues. CDR3 nucleotides: TGTGCCAGCAGCTTTTCCCAGGGCGGGGTAAACGAGCAGTTCTTC. It translates to CASSFSQGGVNEQFF.

This clonotype was seen a few times. The junction and the germline gene differ at one end; a read error may be behind it. This chain joins TRBV6-2 or TRBV6-3 and TRBJ2-7; 8 bases fit TRBD2. The CDR3 is 17 amino acids. CDR1 is MNHEY and CDR2 is SVGEGT in the germline V gene. CDR3 loop: CASSYPHGTSKTYEQCF. In nucleotides, the CDR3 is TGTGCCAGCAGTTACCCCCATGGGACTAGTAAAACCTACGAGCAGTGCTTC.

The chain carries TRBV12-5 and TRBJ1-2; D perhaps matches TRBD1 (6 bases). Germline V lookup: CDR1 LGHNT, CDR2 FRNRAP. This CDR3 is 15 amino acids long. Trimming took off 0 bases at V and 4 bases at J, with 12 bases between the two ends. Here the CDR3 reads CASGLVLRGAYGYTF. Written as DNA, the CDR3 is TGTGCTAGTGGTTTGGTACTTCGGGGGGCCTATGGCTACACCTTC.

This clonotype was counted many times. J is TRBJ1-1 and V is TRBV28, with D hard to call. V shed 2 bases and J shed 8 bases, with 9 bases lying between them. Germline V gene lookup returns CDR1 MDHEN and CDR2 SYDVKM. CDR3 length: 12 amino acids. CDR3 sequence (DNA): TGTGCCAGCAGTTTAAACGGCAGGGAAGCTTTCTTT. Translating gives CASSLNGREAFF.

This clonotype has ten or more counts. The DNA of the CDR3 is TGTGCCAGCAGCTTGTGGGGCCATTACAATGAGCAGTTCTTC. It translates to CASSLWGHYNEQFF. The rearrangement uses TRBV5-8 and TRBJ2-1; D possibly corresponds to TRBD1 (5 bases). CDR3 length equals 14 residues. The V end was cut by 1 base, the J end by 4 bases, with 9 bases between. CDR1 SGHTS and CDR2 YDEGEE come from the germline V gene.

This clonotype was recorded at least ten times. The chain is built from TRBV30 and TRBJ2-4; D is unclear. CDR3 length: 11 residues. Trimming pared 1 base from V and 12 bases from J, leaving 10 bases between. Germline-derived CDR1 and CDR2 are GTSNPN and SVGIG (reference sequence). The CDR3 loop reads CAWSGRVSQYF. In DNA form, the CDR3 reads TGTGCCTGGAGTGGAAGGGTCAGTCAGTACTTC.

This sequence joins TRBV12-3 or TRBV12-4 and TRBJ2-5, with 13 bases matching TRBD2. V dropped 5 bases and J dropped 5; count of bases not matched to a gene: 8. The length of the CDR3 is 16 residues. The CDR3: CASSPTSGRVRETQYF. The CDR3 DNA sequence: TGTGCCAGCAGTCCTACTAGCGGGAGGGTCCGGGAGACCCAGTACTTC.

The rearrangement joins TRBV6-1 to TRBJ2-7; no firm D call. V was clipped by 7 bases and J by 4 bases, with 8 bases between them. CDR3 length equals 11 residues. CDR1 is MNHNS, CDR2 SASEGT, per germline. For the CDR3, the DNA is TGTGCCAGCACCAAGAGTTACGAGCAGTACTTC. This codes for CASTKSYEQYF.

This clonotype was observed many times. Here the CDR3 reads CASSPVSGTEAFF. The CDR3 DNA follows: TGTGCCAGCAGCCCAGTCTCGGGGACTGAAGCTTTCTTT. This chain uses TRBV7-3 with TRBJ1-1; D is undetermined. Germline V gives CDR1 SGHTA, CDR2 FQGTGA. V was shortened by 5 bases and J by 5 bases, with 12 bases between the two germline ends. The CDR3 consists of 13 residues. Using reference TRBV7-3 and TRBJ1-1 for the parts outside the CDR3, the full variable domain is GAGVSQTPSNKVTEKGKYVELRCDPISGHTALYWYRQSLGQGPEFLIYFQGTGAADDSGLPNDRFFAVRPEGSVSTLKIQRTERGDSAVYLCASSPVSGTEAFFGQGTRLTVV.